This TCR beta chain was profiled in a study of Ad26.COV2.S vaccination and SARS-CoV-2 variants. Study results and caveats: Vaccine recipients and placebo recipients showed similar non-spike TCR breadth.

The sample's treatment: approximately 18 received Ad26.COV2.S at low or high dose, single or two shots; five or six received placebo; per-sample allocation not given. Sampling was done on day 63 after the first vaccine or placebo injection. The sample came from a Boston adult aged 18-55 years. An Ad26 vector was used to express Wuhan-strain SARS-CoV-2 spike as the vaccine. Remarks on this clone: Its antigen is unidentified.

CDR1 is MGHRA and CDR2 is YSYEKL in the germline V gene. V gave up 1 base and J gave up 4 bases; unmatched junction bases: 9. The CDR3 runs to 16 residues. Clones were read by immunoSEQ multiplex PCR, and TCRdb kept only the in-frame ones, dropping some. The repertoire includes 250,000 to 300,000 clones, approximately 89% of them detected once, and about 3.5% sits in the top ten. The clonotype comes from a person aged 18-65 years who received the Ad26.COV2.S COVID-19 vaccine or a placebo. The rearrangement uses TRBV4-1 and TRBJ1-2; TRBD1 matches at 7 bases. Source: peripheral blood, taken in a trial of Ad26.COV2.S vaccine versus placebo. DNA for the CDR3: TGCGCCAGCAGCCAAGCCTGGGACAGAGTGGGCTATGGCTACACCTTC. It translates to CASSQAWDRVGYGYTF.